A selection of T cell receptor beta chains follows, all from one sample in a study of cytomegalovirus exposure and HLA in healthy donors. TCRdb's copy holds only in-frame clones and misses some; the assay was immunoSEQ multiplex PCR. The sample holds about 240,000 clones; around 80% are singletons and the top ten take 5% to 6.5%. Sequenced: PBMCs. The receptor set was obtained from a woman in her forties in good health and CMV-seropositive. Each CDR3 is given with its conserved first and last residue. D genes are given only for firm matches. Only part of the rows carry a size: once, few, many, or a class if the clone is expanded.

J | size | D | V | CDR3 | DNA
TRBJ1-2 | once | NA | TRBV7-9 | CASSSGLYGYTF | TGTGCCAGCAGCTCGGGACTATATGGCTACACCTTC
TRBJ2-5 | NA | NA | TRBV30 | CAWSVTVETQYF | TGTGCCTGGAGTGTTACAGTAGAGACCCAGTACTTC
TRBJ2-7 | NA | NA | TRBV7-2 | CASSLGGTRRREQYF | TGTGCCAGCAGCTTAGGTGGGACAAGGAGACGGGAGCAGTACTTC
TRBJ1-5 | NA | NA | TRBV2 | CASSPDRRNQPQHF | TGTGCCAGCAGTCCGGACAGACGCAATCAGCCCCAGCATTTT
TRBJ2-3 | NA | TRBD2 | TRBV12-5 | CASGLLAGQDTQYF | TGTGCTAGTGGTTTATTAGCGGGGCAAGATACGCAGTATTTT
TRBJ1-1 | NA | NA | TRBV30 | CAWSNRGRNTEAFF | TGTGCCTGGAGTAATAGGGGAAGGAACACTGAAGCTTTCTTT
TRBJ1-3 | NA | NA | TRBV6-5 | CASQGRVGNTIYF | TGTGCCAGCCAGGGGAGGGTTGGAAACACCATATATTTT
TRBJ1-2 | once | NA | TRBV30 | CAWKAFSGYGYTF | TGTGCCTGGAAGGCGTTCAGCGGCTATGGCTACACCTTC
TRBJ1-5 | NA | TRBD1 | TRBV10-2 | CASKFDRGSNQPQHF | TGCGCCAGCAAGTTCGACAGGGGAAGCAATCAGCCCCAGCATTTT
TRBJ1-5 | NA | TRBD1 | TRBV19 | CASSITGVPQPQHF | TGTGCCAGTAGTATTACAGGGGTCCCTCAGCCCCAGCATTTT
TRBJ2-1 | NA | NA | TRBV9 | CASSVVPNPYNEQFF | TGTGCCAGCAGCGTAGTCCCTAACCCGTACAATGAGCAGTTCTTC
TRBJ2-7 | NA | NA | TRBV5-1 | CASSLEGQYEQYF | TGCGCCAGCAGCTTGGAAGGACAGTACGAGCAGTACTTC
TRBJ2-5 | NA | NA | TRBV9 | CASSVSWGVGETQYF | TGTGCCAGCAGCGTTAGTTGGGGGGTCGGCGAGACCCAGTACTTC
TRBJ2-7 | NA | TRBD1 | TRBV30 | CAWSSDRGSYEQYF | TGTGCCTGGAGTTCGGACAGGGGGTCCTACGAGCAGTACTTC
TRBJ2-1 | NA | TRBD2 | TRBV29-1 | CSVATSGLGEQFF | TGCAGCGTTGCGACTAGCGGGCTCGGGGAGCAGTTCTTC
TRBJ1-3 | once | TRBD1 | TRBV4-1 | CASSQDREAGNTIYF | TGCGCCAGCAGCCAGGACAGGGAAGCTGGAAACACCATATATTTT
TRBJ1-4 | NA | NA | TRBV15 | CATSSFNEKLFF | TGTGCCACCAGCAGCTTTAATGAAAAACTGTTTTTT
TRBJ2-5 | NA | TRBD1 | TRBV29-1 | CSGMGQGGETQYF | TGCAGCGGTATGGGACAGGGAGGAGAGACCCAGTACTTC
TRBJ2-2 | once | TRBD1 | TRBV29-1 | CSVDRGFTGELFF | TGCAGCGTCGACAGGGGCTTCACCGGGGAGCTGTTTTTT
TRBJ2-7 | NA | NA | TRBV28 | CASTYRYEQYF | TGTGCCAGCACCTACAGATACGAGCAGTACTTC
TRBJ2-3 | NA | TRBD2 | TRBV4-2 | CASSVAGGPADTQYF | TGTGCCAGCAGCGTGGCGGGGGGGCCAGCAGATACGCAGTATTTT
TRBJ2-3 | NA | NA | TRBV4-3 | CASSQDSGAGTDTQYF | TGCGCCAGCAGCCAAGATTCCGGAGCGGGCACAGATACGCAGTATTTT
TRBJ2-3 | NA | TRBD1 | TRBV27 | CASSLRTGTTDTQYF | TGTGCCAGCAGTCTCCGGACAGGGACGACAGATACGCAGTATTTT
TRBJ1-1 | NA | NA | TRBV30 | CAWSVLVREAFF | TGTGCCTGGAGTGTACTAGTGCGTGAAGCTTTCTTT
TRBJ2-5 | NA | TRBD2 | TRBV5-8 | CASSKGTSGKETQYF | TGTGCCAGCAGCAAAGGGACTAGCGGAAAAGAGACCCAGTACTTC
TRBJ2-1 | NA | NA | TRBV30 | CAWSGRDEQFF | TGTGCCTGGAGTGGGAGGGATGAGCAGTTCTTC
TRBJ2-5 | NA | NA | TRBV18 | CASSPGQQETQYF | TGTGCCAGCTCACCTGGACAGCAAGAGACCCAGTACTTC
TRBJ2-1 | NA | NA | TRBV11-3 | CASSSGTPTYNEQFF | TGTGCCAGCAGCTCCGGGACACCTACCTACAATGAGCAGTTCTTC
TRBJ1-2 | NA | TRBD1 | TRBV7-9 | CSSSVSGTGDYGYTF | TGTTCCAGCAGCGTGTCCGGGACAGGGGACTATGGCTACACCTTC